This T cell receptor (beta chain) is from a study of metastatic and nonmetastatic thyroid tumors (dated by TCRdb to between 2020 and 2021). For the wider study: Repertoires from peripheral blood and from tumor or nodule tissue samples of malignant and benign thyroid patients were compared. What the work shows at the level of the full study, not this receptor alone: TCR beta diversity was reported as significantly higher in malignant tumors than in benign nodules, in both blood and tumor samples.

This clone appeared a few times. The antigen it recognizes is unknown. A junction boundary mismatches the germline segment, possibly from a read error. Library creation used PCR. TCRdb records Illumina HiSeq 4000 as the sequencer. High-throughput sequencing was used to profile the TCR beta-chain CDR3 region of every patient. Per the source publication's procedure: The researchers built a classifier to tell apart papillary thyroid cancer patients with distant metastasis, based on CDR3 differences among clinicopathological groups. The Shannon index was used to measure repertoire diversity, and the Morisita-Horn index was used to measure how similar tumor and blood repertoires were. TCRdb's own reprocessing of the public reads used fastp at Q25 and MiXCR and kept productive beta chains. TCRdb, rather than the study authors, made the V and J calls. The table for this sample lists 12,000 or so clones; approximately 30% of them were counted only once. The ten largest clones capture over 20% of the sample.

None of the patients had been given any treatment before thyroid surgery. Using T-cell receptor beta sequencing, the researchers looked back retrospectively at clinical samples from patients, gathered between the early 2010s and the late 2010s. Sequencing was performed on adjacent normal tissue. This TCR was recovered from a male donor with papillary thyroid cancer or a benign thyroid nodule (not recorded which). Some clones in this sample may be carry-over from other donors' samples.

This receptor has the CDR3 CSARGLAGGYYNEQFF. The base sequence is TGCAGTGCCAGAGGACTAGCGGGTGGTTACTACAATGAGCAGTTCTTC. The chain uses TRBV20-1 and TRBJ2-1; 11 bases in the junction line up with TRBD2. In the germline V gene (reference sequence), CDR1 corresponds to DFQATT and CDR2 to SNEGSKA. CDR3 length: 16 amino acids, cysteine to phenylalanine. Only the CDR3 portion is preserved as DNA: 48 bases, with reading frame beginning at the first base.